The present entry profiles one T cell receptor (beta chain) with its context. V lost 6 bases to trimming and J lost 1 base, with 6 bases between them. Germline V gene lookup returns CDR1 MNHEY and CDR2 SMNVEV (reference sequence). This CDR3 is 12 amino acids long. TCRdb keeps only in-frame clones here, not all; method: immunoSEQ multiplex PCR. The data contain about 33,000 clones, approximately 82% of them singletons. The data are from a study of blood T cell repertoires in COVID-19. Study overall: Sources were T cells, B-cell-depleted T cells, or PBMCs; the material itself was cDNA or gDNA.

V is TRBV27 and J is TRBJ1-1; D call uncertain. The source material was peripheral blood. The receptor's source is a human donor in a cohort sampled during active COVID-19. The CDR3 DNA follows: TGTGCCAGCAGCCGAGAGAACACTGAAGCTTTCTTT. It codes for CASSRENTEAFF.